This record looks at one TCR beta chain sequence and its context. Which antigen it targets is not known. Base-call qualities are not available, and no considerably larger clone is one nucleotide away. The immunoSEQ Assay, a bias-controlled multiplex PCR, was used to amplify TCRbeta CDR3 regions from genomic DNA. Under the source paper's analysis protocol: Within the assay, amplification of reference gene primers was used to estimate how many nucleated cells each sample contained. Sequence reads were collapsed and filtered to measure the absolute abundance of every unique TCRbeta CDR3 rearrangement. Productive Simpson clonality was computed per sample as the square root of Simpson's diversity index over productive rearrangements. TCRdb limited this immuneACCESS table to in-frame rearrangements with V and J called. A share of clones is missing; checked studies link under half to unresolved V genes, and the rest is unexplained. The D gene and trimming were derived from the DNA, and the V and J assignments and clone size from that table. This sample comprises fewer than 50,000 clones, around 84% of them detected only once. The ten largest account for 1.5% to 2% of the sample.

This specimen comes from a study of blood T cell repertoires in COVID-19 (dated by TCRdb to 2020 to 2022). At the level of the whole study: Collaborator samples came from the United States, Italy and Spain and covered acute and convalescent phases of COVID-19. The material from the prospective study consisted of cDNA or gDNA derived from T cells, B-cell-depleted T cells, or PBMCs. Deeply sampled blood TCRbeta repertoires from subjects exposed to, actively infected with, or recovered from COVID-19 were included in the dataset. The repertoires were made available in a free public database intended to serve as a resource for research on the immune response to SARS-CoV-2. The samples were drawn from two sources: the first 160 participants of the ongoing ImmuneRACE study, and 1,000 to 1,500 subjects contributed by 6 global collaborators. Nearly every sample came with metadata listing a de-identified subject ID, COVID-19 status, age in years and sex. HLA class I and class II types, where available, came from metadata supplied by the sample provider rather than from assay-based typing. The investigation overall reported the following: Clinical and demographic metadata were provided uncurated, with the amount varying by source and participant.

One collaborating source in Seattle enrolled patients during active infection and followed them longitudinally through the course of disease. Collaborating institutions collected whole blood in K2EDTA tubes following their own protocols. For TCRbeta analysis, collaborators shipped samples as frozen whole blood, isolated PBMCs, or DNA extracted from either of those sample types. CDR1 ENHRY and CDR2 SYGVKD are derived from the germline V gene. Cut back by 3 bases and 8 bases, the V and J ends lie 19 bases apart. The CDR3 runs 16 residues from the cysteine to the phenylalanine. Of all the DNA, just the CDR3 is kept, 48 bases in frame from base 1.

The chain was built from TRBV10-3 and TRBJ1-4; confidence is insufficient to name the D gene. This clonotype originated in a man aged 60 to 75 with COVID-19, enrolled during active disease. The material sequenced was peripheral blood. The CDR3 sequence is CAISDRWSGEQEKLFF. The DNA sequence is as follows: TGTGCCATCAGTGATCGGTGGTCCGGGGAGCAAGAAAAACTGTTTTTT.